This section outlines one T cell receptor (beta chain) sequence together with its context. Its target is not known. These data are taken from a study of T cells expressing NK-cell markers. Overall study: Sequencing of TCR beta repertoires drew on sorted CD3+CD56+NKG2C+, CD3+CD56+NKG2C- and CD3+CD56-NKG2C+ T cells.

One entry per CDR3 protein, without DNA, is what TCRdb gives after re-calling the 5' RACE reads. The sample is made up of under 200,000 distinct CDR3 sequences, and the top ten hold roughly 20% of it. Findings and caveats of the study: Dominant NKG2C+ clonotypes accounted for 1.0-7.0% of CD8+ T cells in more than five donors. The study found these clonotypes also leading the CD3+CD56-NKG2C+ fraction in a few donors.

Germline V CDR1 and CDR2: SGDLS, YYNGEE. CDR3 size: 14 residues. The chain employs TRBV9 and TRBJ2-5; TCRdb designates TRBD1, a call that cannot be tested without DNA. Sequenced material: blood T cells: a sorted CD56 or NKG2C T cell subset, CD4+ or CD8+ T cells, or bulk PBMC T cells (not recorded which). This sequence was found in a woman between 18 and 70 years old in good health. CDR3 loop: CASSVEPGVQTQYF.